These 25 T cell receptor beta chains came from one sample sequenced in a study of blood T cell repertoires in COVID-19. The method was immunoSEQ multiplex PCR; TCRdb's version includes in-frame clones alone and lacks a portion of them. The sample contains 81,000 or so clones, roughly 90% of which appear only once. Material for sequencing was peripheral blood. The receptors shown here come from a man aged 70 or older with active or convalescent COVID-19.

J is TRBJ2-7 and V is TRBV7-3; tentative D call: TRBD1 (6 bases). Germline loops: CDR1 SGHTA, CDR2 FQGTGA. The CDR3 is made up of 13 amino acids. V lost 5 bases to trimming and J lost 6 bases, with 14 bases between them. The CDR3 nucleotides are TGTGCCAGCAGCATCCGACAGGACGCCGAGCAGTACTTC. It encodes CASSIRQDAEQYF. Full variable domain (outside the CDR3, taken from reference TRBV7-3 and TRBJ2-7): GAGVSQTPSNKVTEKGKYVELRCDPISGHTALYWYRQSLGQGPEFLIYFQGTGAADDSGLPNDRFFAVRPEGSVSTLKIQRTERGDSAVYLCASSIRQDAEQYFGPGTRLTVT.

The J gene is TRBJ1-1, the V gene TRBV25-1; maybe TRBD1 (5 bases). Germline CDR1 reads MGHDK; CDR2 reads SYGVNS. The CDR3 is made up of 15 amino acids. Trimming pared 3 bases from V and 3 bases from J, leaving 14 bases between. CDR3 in amino acids: CASSDSGLGDTEAFF. As DNA, the CDR3 is TGTGCCAGCAGTGATAGCGGGCTGGGGGACACTGAAGCTTTCTTT.

The chain combines TRBV9 with TRBJ1-2; D might be TRBD1 (6 bases). The V gene's germline CDR1 is SGDLS and CDR2 YYNGEE. The V end was cut by 4 bases, the J end by 8 bases, with 18 bases between. The CDR3 has 14 residues. Written as DNA, the CDR3 is TGTGCCAGCAGCACAACTACAGGGACGAAAGGCTACACCTTC. It yields the protein CASSTTTGTKGYTF. The full variable domain, rest sourced from reference TRBV9 and TRBJ1-2, is DSGVTQTPKHLITATGQRVTLRCSPRSGDLSVYWYQQSLDQGLQFLIQYYNGEERAKGNILERFSAQQFPDLHSELNLSSLELGDSALYFCASSTTTGTKGYTFGSGTRLTVV.

This clone appeared once. The rearrangement uses TRBV7-9 and TRBJ1-1, with D possibly being TRBD1 (5 bases). The CDR3 runs to 15 residues. CDR1 and CDR2 (germline): SEHNR, FQNEAQ (reference sequence). Trimming removed 4 bases from V and 5 bases from J, with 17 bases in between. The CDR3 region is CASSYPAGGETEAFF. CDR3 in DNA: TGTGCCAGCAGCTACCCGGCCGGGGGGGAAACTGAAGCTTTCTTT.

This rearrangement joins TRBV30 to TRBJ1-6; D gene uncertain. The germline V gene encodes CDR1 GTSNPN and CDR2 SVGIG (reference sequence). This CDR3 comprises 16 residues. V lost 0 bases to trimming and J lost 6 bases, with 15 bases between them. The CDR3 sequence is CAWSVPGPGGNSPLHF. CDR3 nucleotides: TGTGCCTGGAGTGTACCCGGCCCGGGAGGTAATTCACCCCTCCACTTT.

The chain combines TRBV28 with TRBJ2-2; 9 bases agree with TRBD2. CDR1 and CDR2 from the germline V gene are MDHEN and SYDVKM. This CDR3 is built from 15 residues. With V trimmed by 7 bases and J by 3 bases, 6 bases remained unmatched. In DNA form, the CDR3 reads TGTGCCAGCACCCGGAGCGGGGGGTACACCGGGGAGCTGTTTTTT. Amino acids: CASTRSGGYTGELFF.

This clone was counted only a few times. Other nucleotide sequences from this sample produce the same CDR3. This chain joins TRBV10-1 and TRBJ1-5; tentatively, D is TRBD1 (6 bases). CDR1 WNHNN and CDR2 SYGVQD come from the germline V gene (reference sequence). The CDR3 consists of 20 residues. The germline V and J ends were trimmed by 0 bases and 4 bases, with 25 bases remaining between them. The CDR3 DNA reads as TGCGCCAGCAGTGAGTCCGGCCGTCGGCCATCGCGACAGGATAATCAGCCCCAGCATTTT. It specifies CASSESGRRPSRQDNQPQHF.

V is TRBV6-5 and J is TRBJ1-1, with a possible D match to TRBD1 (5 bases). The germline gives CDR1 MNHEY, CDR2 SVGAGI. Between the trimmed V and J ends, which lost 5 bases and 1 base, there was a span of 8 bases. The CDR3 runs to 13 residues. The CDR3 bases are TGTGCCAGCAGTCGCGGGGGGAACACTGAAGCTTTCTTT. It is translated as CASSRGGNTEAFF.

This clone was seen a single time. The chain couples TRBV2 to TRBJ1-4; 8 bases fit TRBD1. In germline, CDR1 is SNHLY, CDR2 FYNNEI. This CDR3 is built from 15 residues. Germline trimming cut 4 bases from V and 5 bases from J; bases unmatched to any gene: 6. The CDR3 DNA sequence: TGTGCCAGCAGTGCGGACAGGGATTGGAATGAAAAACTGTTTTTT. Translation: CASSADRDWNEKLFF.

The chain combines TRBV21-1 with TRBJ1-5. TRBV21-1 is designated a pseudogene. The length of the CDR3 is 16 residues. The CDR3 is CASSEGVFSRNQPQHF. The CDR3 bases are TGTGCCAGCAGTGAAGGTGTGTTTAGCCGCAATCAGCCCCAGCATTTT.

The CDR3 loop is CASSFGLGNQPQHF. CDR3 nucleotide sequence: TGTGCCAGCAGCTTTGGACTGGGCAATCAGCCCCAGCATTTT. The chain carries TRBV5-6 and TRBJ1-5; no reliable D call. Trimming removed 2 bases from V and 2 bases from J, with 8 bases in between. This CDR3 contains 14 residues. CDR1 SGHDT and CDR2 YYEEEE come from the germline V gene.

The chain employs TRBV5-1 and TRBJ1-6, with D tentatively TRBD1 (6 bases). This CDR3 is 15 amino acids long. Trimming stripped 0 bases from V and 5 bases from J, with 9 bases between. Germline CDR1 SGHRS, CDR2 YFSETQ. CDR3 sequence: CASSLATGNNSPLHF. The CDR3, as DNA: TGCGCCAGCAGCTTGGCCACAGGGAATAATTCACCCCTCCACTTT.

This rearrangement joins TRBV28 to TRBJ1-5; 8 nucleotides match TRBD1. Trimming removed 4 bases from V and 7 bases from J; junction bases left unmatched: 6. The CDR3 sequence is 14 residues long. In germline, CDR1 is MDHEN, CDR2 SYDVKM. The CDR3 DNA follows: TGTGCCAGCAGTTCCGACAGGGGCCGACAGCCCCAGCATTTT. It encodes CASSSDRGRQPQHF. The whole variable domain, remainder taken from reference TRBV28 and TRBJ1-5, is DVKVTQSSRYLVKRTGEKVFLECVQDMDHENMFWYRQDPGLGLRLIYFSYDVKMKEKGDIPEGYSVSREKKERFSLILESASTNQTSMYLCASSSDRGRQPQHFGDGTRLSIL.

The chain couples TRBV12-3 or TRBV12-4 to TRBJ1-2; weak D call: TRBD1 (5 bases). The CDR3 covers 13 residues. V dropped 7 bases and J dropped 7 bases, with 16 bases sitting between them. CDR3 sequence reads: CASTTDSVRGYTF. CDR3 nucleotide sequence: TGTGCCAGCACCACAGACAGTGTCCGTGGCTACACCTTC.

The CDR3 sequence: CASSYSRPGGFGEQFF. The CDR3 DNA follows: TGTGCCAGCAGTTACTCGAGGCCAGGGGGATTTGGTGAGCAGTTCTTC. The gene calls are TRBV6-5 and TRBJ2-1, with 7 bases aligning to TRBD1. Germline values: CDR1 MNHEY, CDR2 SVGAGI. The length of the CDR3 is 16 residues. The V segment lost 0 bases and the J segment 9 bases; nucleotides outside the gene matches: 11.

V and J are TRBV6-5 and TRBJ2-3, with 13 bases matching TRBD2. With V trimmed by 5 bases and J by 4 bases, 0 bases remained unmatched. Germline V gene lookup returns CDR1 MNHEY and CDR2 SVGAGI. CDR3 size: 14 residues. The DNA of the CDR3 is TGTGCCAGCAGTACTAGCGGGGGGGCAGATACGCAGTATTTT. It specifies CASSTSGGADTQYF.

The rearrangement uses TRBV7-2 and TRBJ2-1; D is perhaps TRBD1 (6 bases). CDR1 is SGHTA, CDR2 FQGNSA, per germline. V lost 1 base to trimming and J lost 12 bases, with 13 bases between them. This CDR3 has 13 amino acids. CDR3 DNA sequence: TGTGCCAGCAGCTTAGTCAAGGGACACCCGCAGTTCTTC. The encoded protein is CASSLVKGHPQFF.

The V call is TRBV11-2, the J call TRBJ2-3, with 9 bases matching TRBD1. From germline, CDR1 is SGHAT and CDR2 FQNNGV. This CDR3 has 16 amino acids. V lost 5 bases and J lost 0; bases outside the gene matches: 6. The CDR3 bases are TGTGCCAGCAGCCCCCAAGGGACAGGGAGCACAGATACGCAGTATTTT. This codes for CASSPQGTGSTDTQYF.

The chain couples TRBV19 to TRBJ2-7, with a tentative D call TRBD2 (6 bases). V was pared by 4 bases and J by 0 bases, with 10 bases between. Germline assignment: CDR1 LNHDA and CDR2 SQIVND (reference sequence). The CDR3 extends over 14 amino acids. The CDR3 reads CASSTAGGSYEQYF. In nucleotides, the CDR3 is TGTGCCAGTAGTACCGCCGGGGGCTCCTACGAGCAGTACTTC.

The chain combines TRBV2 with TRBJ2-2; 12 bases line up with TRBD2. CDR1 is SNHLY, CDR2 FYNNEI, per germline. J gave up 6 bases and V 7 bases, and 6 bases lay outside the gene matches. This CDR3 has 15 residues. The CDR3 loop is CASTRLAGAPGELFF. DNA of the CDR3: TGTGCCAGCACCCGACTAGCGGGGGCGCCCGGGGAGCTGTTTTTT.

This clone appeared a single time. The chain couples TRBV4-1 to TRBJ2-1; 11 bases align to TRBD2. Germline V gene data show CDR1 as MGHRA and CDR2 as YSYEKL. The CDR3 extends over 15 amino acids. Trimming took 4 bases from V and 6 from J; bases not matched to a gene: 5. CDR3 sequence: CASSLLAGVGNEQFF. The CDR3 DNA reads TGCGCCAGCAGCCTACTAGCGGGGGTAGGCAATGAGCAGTTCTTC.

The chain joins TRBV19 to TRBJ2-7, with 9 positions matching TRBD1. J gave up 6 bases and V 5 bases, and 8 bases lay outside the gene matches. The CDR3 contains 14 residues. Germline CDR1 reads LNHDA; CDR2 reads SQIVND (reference sequence). The CDR3 here is CASSPRTGEGEQYF. The CDR3 nucleotides read TGTGCCAGTAGTCCCCGGACAGGGGAGGGCGAGCAGTACTTC.

DNA of the CDR3: TGTGCCAGCAGTGCCCTACAGGGTAGCAATCAGCCCCAGCATTTT. Encoded protein: CASSALQGSNQPQHF. The gene calls are TRBV27 and TRBJ1-5; D is perhaps TRBD1 (6 bases). Between the trimmed V and J ends, which lost 5 bases and 0 bases, there was a span of 11 bases. This CDR3 region has 15 residues. The germline gives CDR1 MNHEY, CDR2 SMNVEV (reference sequence).

V usage is TRBV19 and J usage is TRBJ1-1, with 7 bases fitting TRBD1. The length of the CDR3 is 15 residues. The trim removed 8 bases at V and 4 bases at J, leaving 13 bases unmatched. Germline lookup yields CDR1 LNHDA and CDR2 SQIVND (reference sequence). In DNA form, the CDR3 reads TGTGCCAGTGGCGGTGGAAGGGGGCTCGGCACTGAAGCTTTCTTT. This gives the protein CASGGGRGLGTEAFF.

CDR3 protein: CASSQVAGRLGYGYTF. Written as DNA, the CDR3 is TGCGCCAGCAGCCAAGTCGCAGGGAGGTTGGGCTATGGCTACACCTTC. This chain uses TRBV4-3 with TRBJ1-2, with D possibly matching TRBD1 (5 bases). Germline V gives CDR1 LGHNA, CDR2 YSLEER. Trimming shortened V by 1 base and J by 4 bases, and 16 bases separated the two germline ends. This CDR3 contains 16 residues.